This T cell receptor (beta chain) emerged from a study of vaccination effects on CD4 cells after COVID-19. Overall study findings and caveats: Only 1 of 255 vaccine-induced clones from healthy vaccinees cross-reacted with common cold coronaviruses. At late timepoints after vaccination, vaccine- and infection-induced clones shrank markedly.

Germline V gene data show CDR1 as MNHEY and CDR2 as SVGAGI. The CDR3 is 14 residues long. The V end was cut by 6 bases, the J end by 5 bases, with 16 bases between. Using viral peptide pools, the ViraFEST assay grew out antigen-specific CD4+ T cells prior to sequencing. With around ten days of culture completed, CD4+ T cells were isolated. According to the study, vaccine recipients showed no prior SARS-CoV-2 infection and negative nucleocapsid antibodies. Researchers swapped half the medium for IL-2 medium on both days 3 and 7. The repertoire was sequenced with immunoSEQ multiplex PCR; TCRdb's copy has only in-frame clones and lacks some. The table has some 77,000 clones, roughly 78% seen once. This clone was counted between two and nine times. Its target is not known.

The source material was CD4+ T cells from PBMCs cultured with HCoV-OC43 spike peptides, sampled before COVID-19 vaccination. Subset specified: HCoV-OC43 spike overlapping peptide pool stimulation. The chain carries TRBV6-5 and TRBJ1-2; no clear D. This clonotype was obtained from a human donor who received a COVID-19 vaccine. The DNA of the CDR3 is TGTGCCAGCAGGGACGGTCCTGCCGATTATGGCTACACCTTC. This translates into CASRDGPADYGYTF.